One T cell receptor (beta chain) is described in this entry. It has no known antigen specificity. No base quality information exists; no much larger clone differs at one position. Systemically healthy Caucasian individuals from Russia, around 39 in total and aged roughly 6 to 95 years, were included as donors. Roughly 9.5 milliliters of peripheral blood were drawn from each donor into EDTA-treated Vacutainer tubes. Ficoll-Paque density-gradient centrifugation was used to isolate PBMCs, with at least 6 million obtained per sample. Total RNA, at least 5 micrograms per sample, was extracted from PBMCs with Trizol reagent. For every donor, an aliquot of PBMCs went through flow cytometry to measure the percentages of naive CD45RAhigh/CD27high T cells. This sample was included in a study of blood T cells in healthy people across ages (dated by TCRdb to between 2014 and 2017). Regarding the study in general: In model experiments, template switching captured roughly one uniquely barcoded TCR beta cDNA molecule for every two T cells. Using deep sequencing normalized with unique cDNA molecular identifiers, the study measured how TCR beta repertoire diversity changes with age. Two additional independent replicas of 1 million unique cDNA reads from the same blood draw were analyzed for two donors (one aged 18 to 29 and one aged 80 or older). To avoid experimental bias, donors of different ages were distributed randomly across sequencing lanes. The donors were split into four age groups: young (average 16 years), middle-aged (over 35), aged (roughly 68) and long-lived (roughly 80). The paper's findings and limits, for the study overall: The percentage of naive T cells measured by flow cytometry correlated strongly with observed TCR beta diversity. Observed TCR beta diversity per million T cells fell roughly linearly with age, and a significant reduction was already apparent by age around 39. Compared with the aged group, more naive CD4+ T cells, fewer expanded clones and increased TCR diversity were shown by the long-lived group, suggesting age selection. Total diversity estimates from one million sequenced T cells were considered lower bounds and underestimates. Because the CMV infection status of the donors was unknown, age-related changes in expanded clonotypes may potentially have been confounded. Conclusive comparison of naive and antigen-experienced compartments was prevented by the profiling of bulk unsorted PBMCs.

Receptor libraries were prepared by 5' RACE. TCRdb lists the instrument as Illumina HiSeq 2500. A second PCR of roughly 6 to 12 cycles was run with a J-beta primer mix and a sample-barcoded 5' primer. Each TCR beta cDNA molecule received a unique molecular identifier from a template-switch 5' adaptor carrying 12 random nucleotides. At least 2.5 million CDR3-containing paired-end reads were obtained from each sample. All of the RNA was converted into first-strand cDNA using the Mint cDNA synthesis kit, with a TRBC-specific oligonucleotide serving as the primer. After uracil-DNA glycosylase treatment, a first 18-cycle PCR used universal primers M1SS and BC2_uni_R on all cDNA. For the original study's pipeline: Normalization of each sample was performed by random selection of 1 million high-quality reads, each carrying a distinct molecular identifier. Instead of being binned into consensus sequences, reads that shared molecular identifiers were thrown out. CDR3 identification, clonotype clustering and error correction used MiTCR with a Q25 quality threshold and the strictest error-elimination algorithm. A nonparametric unseen species model using Euler transformation provided a lower-bound estimate of total TCR beta diversity. TCRdb trimmed the raw reads at Q25, called clones with MiXCR and kept productive beta chains. Each CDR3 protein appears once, grouped with its most common genes and DNA. TCRdb assigned the V and J calls; the authors' analysis was not used. The sample table contains more than 1.4 million distinct CDR3 sequences; only one count was recorded for approximately 42% of them. The top ten constitute around 8% of the sample.

The CDR3, from cysteine to phenylalanine, totals 14 residues. This entry keeps only the CDR3 DNA: 42 bases, framed from base 1. CDR1 and CDR2 (WSHSY, SAAADI) derive from the germline V gene. Deletion took 2 bases off V and 2 bases off J, with a span of 10 bases between the germline ends. This sequence uses TRBV10-2 and TRBJ2-7, with an unclear D gene assignment. This receptor was taken from a woman aged 18-35 years in good health. The sequenced sample was blood. For the CDR3, the sequence is CASSEGQATYEQYF. Read as DNA, the sequence is TGCGCCAGCAGTGAGGGCCAGGCGACCTACGAGCAGTACTTC.